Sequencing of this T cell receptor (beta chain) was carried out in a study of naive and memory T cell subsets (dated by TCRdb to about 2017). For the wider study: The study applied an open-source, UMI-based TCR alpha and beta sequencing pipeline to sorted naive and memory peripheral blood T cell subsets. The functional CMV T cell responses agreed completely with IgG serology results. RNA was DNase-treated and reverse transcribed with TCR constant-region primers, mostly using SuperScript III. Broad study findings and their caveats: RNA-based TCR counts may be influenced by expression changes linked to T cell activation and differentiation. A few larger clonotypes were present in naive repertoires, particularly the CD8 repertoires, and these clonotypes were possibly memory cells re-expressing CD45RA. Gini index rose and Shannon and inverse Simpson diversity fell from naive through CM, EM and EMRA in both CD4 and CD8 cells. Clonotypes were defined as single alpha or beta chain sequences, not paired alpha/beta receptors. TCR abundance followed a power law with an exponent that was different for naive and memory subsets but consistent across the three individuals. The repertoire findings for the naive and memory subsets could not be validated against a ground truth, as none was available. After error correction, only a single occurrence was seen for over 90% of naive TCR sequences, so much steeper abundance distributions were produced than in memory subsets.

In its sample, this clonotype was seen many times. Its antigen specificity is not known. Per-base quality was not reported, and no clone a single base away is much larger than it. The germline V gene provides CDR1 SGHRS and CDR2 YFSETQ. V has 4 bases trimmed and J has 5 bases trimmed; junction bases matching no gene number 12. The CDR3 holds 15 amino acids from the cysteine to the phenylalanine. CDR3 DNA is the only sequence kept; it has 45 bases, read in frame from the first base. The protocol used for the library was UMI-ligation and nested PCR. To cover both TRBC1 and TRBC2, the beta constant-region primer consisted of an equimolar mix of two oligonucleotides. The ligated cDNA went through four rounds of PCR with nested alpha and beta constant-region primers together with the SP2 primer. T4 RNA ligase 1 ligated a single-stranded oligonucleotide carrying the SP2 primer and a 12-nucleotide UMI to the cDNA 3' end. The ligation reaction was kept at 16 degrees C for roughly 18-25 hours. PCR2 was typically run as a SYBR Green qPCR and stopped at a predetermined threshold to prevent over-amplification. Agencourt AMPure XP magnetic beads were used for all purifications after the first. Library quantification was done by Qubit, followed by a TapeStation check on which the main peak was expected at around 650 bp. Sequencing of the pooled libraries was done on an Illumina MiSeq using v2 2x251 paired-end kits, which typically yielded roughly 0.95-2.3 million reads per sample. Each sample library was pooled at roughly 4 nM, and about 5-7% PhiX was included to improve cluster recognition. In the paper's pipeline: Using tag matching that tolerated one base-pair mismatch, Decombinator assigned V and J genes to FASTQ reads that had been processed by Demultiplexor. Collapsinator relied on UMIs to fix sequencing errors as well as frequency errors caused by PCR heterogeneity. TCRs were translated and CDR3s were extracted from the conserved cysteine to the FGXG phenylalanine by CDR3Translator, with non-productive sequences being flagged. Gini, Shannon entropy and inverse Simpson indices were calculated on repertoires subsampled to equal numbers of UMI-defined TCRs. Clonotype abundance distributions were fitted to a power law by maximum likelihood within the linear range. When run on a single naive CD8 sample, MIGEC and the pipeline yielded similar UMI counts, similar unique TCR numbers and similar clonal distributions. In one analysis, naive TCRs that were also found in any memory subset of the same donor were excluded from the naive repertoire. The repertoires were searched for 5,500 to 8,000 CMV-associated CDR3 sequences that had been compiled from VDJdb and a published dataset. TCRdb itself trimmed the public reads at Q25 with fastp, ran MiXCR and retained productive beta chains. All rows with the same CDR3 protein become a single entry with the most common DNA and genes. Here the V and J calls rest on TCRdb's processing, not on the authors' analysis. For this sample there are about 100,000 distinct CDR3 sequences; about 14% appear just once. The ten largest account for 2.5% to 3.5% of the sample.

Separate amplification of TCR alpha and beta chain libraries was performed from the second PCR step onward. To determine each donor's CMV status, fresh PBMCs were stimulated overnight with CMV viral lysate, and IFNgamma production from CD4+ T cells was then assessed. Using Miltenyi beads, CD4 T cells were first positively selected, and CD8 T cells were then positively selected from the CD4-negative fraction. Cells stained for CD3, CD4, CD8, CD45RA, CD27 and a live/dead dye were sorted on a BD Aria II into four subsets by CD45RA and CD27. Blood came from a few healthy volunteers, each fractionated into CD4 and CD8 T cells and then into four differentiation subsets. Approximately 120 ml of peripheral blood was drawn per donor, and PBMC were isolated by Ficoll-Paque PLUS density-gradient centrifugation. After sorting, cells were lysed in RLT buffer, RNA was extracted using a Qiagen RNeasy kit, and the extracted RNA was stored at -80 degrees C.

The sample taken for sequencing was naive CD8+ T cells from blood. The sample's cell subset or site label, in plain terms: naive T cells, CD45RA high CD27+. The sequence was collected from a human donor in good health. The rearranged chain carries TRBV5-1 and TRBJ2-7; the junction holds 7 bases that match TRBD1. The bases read TGCGCCAGCAGCCGCCGAGAGGGGGCGAAGGACGAGCAGTACTTC. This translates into CASSRREGAKDEQYF.